Detailed here is one TCR beta chain. Data came from immunoSEQ multiplex PCR; TCRdb stores just in-frame clones and leaves some out. Of about 93,000 clones listed, around 96% are singletons. This specimen comes from a study of technical replicates of blood from several donors. The junction had 6 bases not matched to a gene; V was cut back by 7 bases and J by 7 bases. The CDR3 is 13 amino acids. Germline lookup yields CDR1 SNHLY and CDR2 FYNNEI. The chain has TRBV2 and TRBJ1-2; 10 nucleotides match TRBD1. The TCR comes from a human donor in good health. The sequenced material came from T cells isolated from PBMCs. The CDR3 loop reads CASTRDRGGGYTF. The CDR3 DNA sequence: TGTGCCAGCACTCGGGACAGGGGCGGTGGCTACACCTTC. Filled out from reference TRBV2 and TRBJ1-2, the complete variable domain reads EPEVTQTPSHQVTQMGQEVILRCVPISNHLYFYWYRQILGQKVEFLVSFYNNEISEKSEIFDDQFSVERPDGSNFTLKIRSTKLEDSAMYFCASTRDRGGGYTFGSGTRLTVV.